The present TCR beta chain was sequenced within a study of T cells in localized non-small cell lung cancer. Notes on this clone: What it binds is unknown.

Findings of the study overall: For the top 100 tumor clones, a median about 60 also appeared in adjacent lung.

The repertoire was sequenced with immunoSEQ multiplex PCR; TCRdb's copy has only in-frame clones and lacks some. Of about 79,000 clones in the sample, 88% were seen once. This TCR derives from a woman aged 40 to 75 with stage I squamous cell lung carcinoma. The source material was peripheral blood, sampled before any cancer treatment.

CDR3 nucleotide sequence: TGTGCCAGCAGTGAAGATGTGGGAGGGGACACTGAAGCTTTCTTT. Protein product: CASSEDVGGDTEAFF. The rearrangement links TRBV2 to TRBJ1-1, with D maybe TRBD1 (5 bases). The CDR3 is 15 residues long. The V and J ends lost 1 base and 3 bases respectively, with 12 bases between them. Germline CDR1 reads SNHLY; CDR2 reads FYNNEI.